A selection of T cell receptor beta chains follows, all from one sample in a study of T cells in Graves' hyperthyroidism and ophthalmopathy. MiXCR, applied by TCRdb to the multiplex PCR reads, yields one record per CDR3 protein. The data hold fewer than 750,000 distinct CDR3 sequences, with about 15% observed a single time. Specimen: blood. These receptors all stem from a woman between 45 and 60 years old with Graves' ophthalmopathy. CDR3s include the opening cysteine and the closing phenylalanine or tryptophan. The D gene is left open where the match is weak. Clone size is stated in some rows and not others, as once, few, many or a class when expanded.

len	abundance	v_gene	j_gene	d_gene	CDR3aa	CDR3nt
15	many	TRBV28	TRBJ2-5	NA	CASSTPRGLGKTQYF	TGTGCCAGCAGCACTCCTCGAGGGCTAGGAAAGACCCAGTACTTC
13	few	TRBV19	TRBJ2-1	NA	CASSIEGNNEQFF	TGTGCCAGTAGTATAGAAGGGAATAATGAGCAGTTCTTC
16	few	TRBV30	TRBJ2-3	TRBD1	CAWSVKAGGSTDTQYF	TGTGCCTGGAGTGTAAAGGCAGGGGGAAGCACAGATACGCAGTATTTT
15	NA	TRBV9	TRBJ1-2	TRBD1	CASSDDGQGDYGYTF	TGTGCCAGCAGCGACGACGGACAGGGGGACTATGGCTACACCTTC
14	NA	TRBV3-1	TRBJ2-7	NA	CASSYGHSSYEQYF	TGTGCCAGCAGCTACGGACACAGCTCCTACGAGCAGTACTTC
15	NA	TRBV20-1	TRBJ2-1	NA	CSAREAGLLYNEQFF	TGCAGTGCTAGGGAGGCCGGGTTATTGTACAATGAGCAGTTCTTC
13	many	TRBV30	TRBJ2-2	NA	CAGGGLYTGELFF	TGTGCCGGGGGGGGGCTTTATACCGGGGAGCTGTTTTTT
13	NA	TRBV7-3	TRBJ1-5	NA	CASSSRRGQPQHF	TGTGCCAGCAGCTCGAGGAGGGGTCAGCCCCAGCATTTT
17	NA	TRBV7-2	TRBJ2-2	TRBD1	CASSLVPGQGATGELFF	TGTGCCAGCAGCTTAGTCCCGGGACAGGGGGCTACTGGGGAGCTGTTTTTT
15	NA	TRBV12-5	TRBJ2-7	TRBD2	CASGWLAGLQLVQYF	TGTGCTAGTGGTTGGCTAGCGGGTCTACAGCTGGTGCAGTACTTC
14	many	TRBV28	TRBJ2-7	TRBD1	CASRTGQGTYEQYF	TGTGCCAGCAGGACGGGACAGGGTACTTACGAGCAGTACTTC
15	many	TRBV7-6	TRBJ2-3	TRBD2	CASSLGAAGTDTQYF	TGTGCCAGCAGCTTGGGAGCAGCGGGAACAGATACGCAGTATTTT
14	many	TRBV6-5	TRBJ2-4	NA	CASSYSIAKNIQYF	TGTGCCAGCAGTTACTCGATAGCCAAAAACATTCAGTACTTC
14	once	TRBV29-1	TRBJ1-1	TRBD1	CSVWGTGVDTEAFF	TGCAGCGTTTGGGGGACAGGGGTTGACACTGAAGCTTTCTTT
14	few	TRBV29-1	TRBJ2-5	TRBD2	CSVDRGGRMETQYF	TGCAGCGTTGATAGGGGCGGGAGAATGGAGACCCAGTACTTC
15	many	TRBV7-2	TRBJ1-5	TRBD1	CASSPGQHSNQPQHF	TGTGCCAGCAGCCCGGGACAGCATAGCAATCAGCCCCAGCATTTT
17	many	TRBV5-1	TRBJ2-3	TRBD2	CASSLEAGGPGEDTQYF	TGCGCCAGCAGCTTGGAAGCGGGAGGGCCGGGGGAGGATACGCAGTATTTT
14	few	TRBV6-1	TRBJ1-2	NA	CASSTRPTRYGYTF	TGTGCCAGCAGTACAAGACCGACTCGCTATGGCTACACCTTC
15	NA	TRBV29-1	TRBJ2-2	NA	CSAYSGGGTTGELFF	TGCAGCGCCTATAGCGGAGGGGGAACCACCGGGGAGCTGTTTTTT
15	NA	TRBV20-1	TRBJ1-1	NA	CSAHHVGRMNTEASF	TGCAGTGCCCACCATGTAGGACGGATGAACACTGAAGCTTCCTTT
15	once	TRBV7-2	TRBJ1-2	NA	CASSPYTGLGYGYTF	TGTGCCAGCAGCCCCTATACTGGCTTAGGCTATGGCTACACCTTC
15	many	TRBV20-1	TRBJ2-5	NA	CSARDPWGAQETQYF	TGCAGTGCTAGAGATCCCTGGGGTGCCCAAGAGACCCAGTACTTC
15	many	TRBV5-1	TRBJ2-1	TRBD2	CASSKGLAGADEQFF	TGCGCCAGCAGCAAAGGACTAGCGGGAGCGGATGAGCAGTTCTTC
15	many	TRBV7-8	TRBJ1-1	NA	CASSLVTSMNTEAFF	TGTGCCAGCAGCTTAGTAACATCCATGAACACTGAAGCTTTCTTT
14	many	TRBV2	TRBJ2-1	NA	CASSEPQNRREQFF	TGTGCCAGCAGCGAGCCGCAAAACAGACGTGAGCAGTTCTTC
15	many	TRBV6-2/TRBV6-3	TRBJ2-7	TRBD1	CASSFRTGGFYEQYF	TGTGCCAGCAGTTTTCGGACAGGGGGATTCTACGAGCAGTACTTC
15	NA	TRBV5-8	TRBJ1-5	NA	CASSSGDVSNQPQHF	TGTGCCAGCAGCTCAGGGGACGTTAGCAATCAGCCCCAGCATTTT
16	many	TRBV30	TRBJ2-1	NA	CAWSVGGLNSYNEQFF	TGTGCCTGGAGTGTAGGGGGACTCAACTCCTACAATGAGCAGTTCTTC